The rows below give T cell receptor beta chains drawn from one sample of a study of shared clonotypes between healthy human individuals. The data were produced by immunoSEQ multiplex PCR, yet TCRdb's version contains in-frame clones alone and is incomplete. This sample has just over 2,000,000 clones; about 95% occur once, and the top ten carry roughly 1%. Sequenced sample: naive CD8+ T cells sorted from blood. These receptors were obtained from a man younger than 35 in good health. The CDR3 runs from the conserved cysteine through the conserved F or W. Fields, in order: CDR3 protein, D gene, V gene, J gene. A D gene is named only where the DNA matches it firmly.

cdr3_aa: CASSQAMPSGYEQYF
d_call: TRBD2
v_call: TRBV4-1
j_call: TRBJ2-7

cdr3_aa: CASSENEQFF
d_call: -
v_call: TRBV25-1
j_call: TRBJ2-1

cdr3_aa: CASSLGAYEQYF
d_call: -
v_call: TRBV7-9
j_call: TRBJ2-7

cdr3_aa: CASSEGRYEQYF
d_call: -
v_call: TRBV6-1
j_call: TRBJ2-7

cdr3_aa: CASSLAGQGHGYTF
d_call: TRBD1
v_call: TRBV5-4
j_call: TRBJ1-2

cdr3_aa: CASSSGTDEKLFF
d_call: TRBD1
v_call: TRBV5-4
j_call: TRBJ1-4

cdr3_aa: CASSILAGAETQYF
d_call: TRBD2
v_call: TRBV2
j_call: TRBJ2-5

cdr3_aa: CSVVELDRNTIYF
d_call: -
v_call: TRBV29-1
j_call: TRBJ1-3

cdr3_aa: CASSQDGLRPAYGYTF
d_call: -
v_call: TRBV4-1
j_call: TRBJ1-2

cdr3_aa: CSVEGQGHNYGYTF
d_call: TRBD1
v_call: TRBV29-1
j_call: TRBJ1-2

cdr3_aa: CASSPGAGTGSYEQYF
d_call: TRBD1
v_call: TRBV2
j_call: TRBJ2-7

cdr3_aa: CASSFVGDRISYEQYF
d_call: TRBD1
v_call: TRBV5-4
j_call: TRBJ2-7

cdr3_aa: CASSQGQGSVVAQPQHF
d_call: TRBD1
v_call: TRBV5-7
j_call: TRBJ1-5

cdr3_aa: CASSHLGTGQDEQYF
d_call: TRBD1
v_call: TRBV4-1
j_call: TRBJ2-7

cdr3_aa: CAWSVLGGDTEAFF
d_call: -
v_call: TRBV30
j_call: TRBJ1-1

cdr3_aa: CASSSTLTRSANEKLFF
d_call: -
v_call: TRBV7-9
j_call: TRBJ1-4

cdr3_aa: CASSQPPTGETGELFF
d_call: TRBD1
v_call: TRBV4-1
j_call: TRBJ2-2

cdr3_aa: CATSEVRGVFGNTIYF
d_call: -
v_call: TRBV15
j_call: TRBJ1-3

cdr3_aa: CASSQEGQRGEKLFF
d_call: TRBD1
v_call: TRBV4-1
j_call: TRBJ1-4

cdr3_aa: CASSLGSGAPGQYF
d_call: -
v_call: TRBV5-4
j_call: TRBJ2-7

cdr3_aa: CASSWGGAYEQYF
d_call: TRBD2
v_call: TRBV7-9
j_call: TRBJ2-7

cdr3_aa: CASSSSDGESISTDTQYF
d_call: -
v_call: TRBV7-8
j_call: TRBJ2-3

cdr3_aa: CASSHTGGASETQYF
d_call: -
v_call: TRBV13
j_call: TRBJ2-5

cdr3_aa: CSVAKRGFDIAKNIQYF
d_call: TRBD2
v_call: TRBV29-1
j_call: TRBJ2-4

cdr3_aa: CASSPTWTGIYNSPLHF
d_call: TRBD1
v_call: TRBV27
j_call: TRBJ1-6

cdr3_aa: CASSPLAERTDTQYF
d_call: TRBD2
v_call: TRBV9
j_call: TRBJ2-3